Below are 7 T cell receptor beta chains sequenced from a single sample in a study of blood T cell repertoires in COVID-19 (TCRdb year 2020). Preparation of the library involved the immunoSEQ multiplex PCR assay. In its TCRdb copy, this immuneACCESS table keeps in-frame sequences only and misses some clones. Where compared with another copy, unresolved V genes explain less than half of these, and the others have no known cause. Counted in this sample were 250,000 or so clones; more than 75% of them appeared once. The ten top clones hold less than 3% of the sample. Material for sequencing was PBMCs or T cells enriched from blood (not recorded which). Source of these receptors: a woman younger than 35 who had recovered from COVID-19.

The gene calls are TRBV3-1 (or the pseudogene TRBV3-2) and TRBJ1-6; 9 bases agree with TRBD1. The V segment lost 2 bases and the J segment 10 bases; nucleotides outside the gene matches: 6. Germline assignment: CDR1 LGHDT and CDR2 YNNKEL (reference sequence). The CDR3 runs 15 residues. As DNA, the CDR3 is TGTGCCAGCAGCCAACCGGGACAGGGTTACTCACCCCTCCACTTT. Protein: CASSQPGQGYSPLHF.

A word on this clone: The junction differs from germline at one of its ends, possibly a read error. The V gene is TRBV28, the J gene TRBJ2-7; 8 bases align to TRBD1. Germline V CDR1 and CDR2: MDHEN, SYDVKM. The CDR3 consists of 15 residues. Here the CDR3 reads CASSPQGASSYERYF. The CDR3 nucleotides are TGTGCCAGCAGTCCTCAGGGGGCGAGCTCCTACGAGCGGTACTTC.

J is TRBJ1-2 and V is TRBV4-3; D is undetermined. Germline V CDR1 and CDR2: LGHNA, YSLEER. This CDR3 spans 16 amino acids. Trimming pared 2 bases from V and 0 bases from J, leaving 13 bases between. The CDR3 coding sequence is TGCGCCAGCAGCCAACGTGGGGAGGCTCCTAACTATGGCTACACCTTC. Translating it yields CASSQRGEAPNYGYTF.

CDR3 bases: TGCAGCGACAGGGCCGGGGCAGAAGCTTTCTTT. This codes for CSDRAGAEAFF. V and J are TRBV29-1 and TRBJ1-1; possible D gene TRBD1, 6 bases. The V end lost 7 bases, the J end lost 8 bases, and 14 bases lay between the germline ends. Germline V lookup: CDR1 SQVTM, CDR2 ANQGSEA. The CDR3 totals 11 residues.

This chain uses TRBV10-3 with TRBJ1-5, with a possible D match to TRBD1 (6 bases). This CDR3 comprises 16 residues. Germline values: CDR1 ENHRY, CDR2 SYGVKD. Deletions cut 3 bases from V and 1 base from J, with 13 bases between. CDR3 DNA: TGTGCCATCAGTGACGCCGGGACAATGAGCAATCAGCCCCAGCATTTT. Amino acids: CAISDAGTMSNQPQHF.

The rearrangement joins TRBV28 to TRBJ1-1; the match to TRBD1 covers 8 bases. Germline CDR1 and CDR2: MDHEN and SYDVKM. This CDR3 is built from 16 residues. The V segment lost 5 bases and the J segment 5 bases; nucleotides outside the gene matches: 13. The CDR3 region is CASSDQGAGLRTEAFF. As DNA, the CDR3 is TGTGCCAGCAGTGATCAGGGGGCGGGATTGAGGACTGAAGCTTTCTTT.

V gene TRBV28 combines with J gene TRBJ2-7; D uncertain. CDR3 size: 13 residues. The ends were cut back, 4 bases at V and 0 bases at J, with 7 bases in the middle. Germline V gives CDR1 MDHEN, CDR2 SYDVKM. The CDR3 region is CASSSPYSYEQYF. DNA of the CDR3: TGTGCCAGCAGTTCCCCCTACTCCTACGAGCAGTACTTC.